The subject of this entry is one T cell receptor (beta chain). No cognate antigen has been identified for it. The record has no base qualities; no much larger clone is one base away. The source of the sample is a study of blood T cell repertoires in COVID-19 (TCRdb year 2020). In the study overall: Collaborator samples came from the United States, Italy and Spain and covered acute and convalescent phases of COVID-19. The samples were drawn from the first 160 participants of the ongoing ImmuneRACE study and from 950 to 1,500 subjects provided by 6 global collaborators. The prospective study material was composed of cDNA or gDNA derived from T cells, B-cell-depleted T cells, or PBMCs. The dataset comprised deeply sampled blood TCRbeta repertoires from subjects exposed to, actively infected with, or recovered from COVID-19. A de-identified subject ID, COVID-19 status, age in years and sex were almost always included in the sample metadata. Where available, HLA class I and class II types were obtained from metadata supplied by the sample provider rather than from assay-based typing. The repertoires were made available in a free public database intended to serve as a resource for research on the immune response to SARS-CoV-2. Broader findings and caveats from the paper: Clinical and demographic metadata were provided uncurated, with the amount varying by source and participant.

Including the terminal cysteine and phenylalanine, the CDR3 comprises 15 residues. The CDR3 DNA has 45 bases and is translated from base 1. From a lookup of the germline V gene (reference sequence), CDR1 and CDR2 are LNHDA and SQIVND. V sheds 4 bases and J sheds 0 bases, leaving 10 bases between their ends. TCRbeta CDR3 regions were amplified from genomic DNA by means of the immunoSEQ Assay, a bias-controlled multiplex PCR. In the source study's methods: Nucleated cell counts per sample were estimated from amplification of reference gene primers within the assay. To quantify the absolute abundance of each unique TCRbeta CDR3 rearrangement, sequence reads were collapsed and filtered. For each sample, productive Simpson clonality was calculated by taking the square root of Simpson's diversity index across productive rearrangements. Sourced from immuneACCESS, this table was stored by TCRdb with only in-frame sequences that have V and J called. A share of the clones is absent; for the studies checked, an unresolved V gene accounts for under half, and the remainder has no known explanation. D and trimming were read from the DNA, whereas the V and J calls and clone size are those reported in that table. A total of tens of thousands of clones appear in this sample, around 80% of them only once. Roughly 40% of the sample rests with the top ten.

Whole blood was collected in K2EDTA tubes by collaborating institutions according to the institutions' own protocols. For TCRbeta analysis, collaborators shipped samples in one of three forms: frozen whole blood, isolated PBMCs, or DNA extracted from either of those sample types. This sequence was found in a man older than 75 with active or convalescent COVID-19. The sample was peripheral blood. The chain links TRBV19 with TRBJ1-5; TRBD1 might be the D gene, on 5 matching bases. The bases are TGTGCCAGTAGTACCACCAGGGATAGCAATCAGCCCCAGCATTTT. It translates as CASSTTRDSNQPQHF.